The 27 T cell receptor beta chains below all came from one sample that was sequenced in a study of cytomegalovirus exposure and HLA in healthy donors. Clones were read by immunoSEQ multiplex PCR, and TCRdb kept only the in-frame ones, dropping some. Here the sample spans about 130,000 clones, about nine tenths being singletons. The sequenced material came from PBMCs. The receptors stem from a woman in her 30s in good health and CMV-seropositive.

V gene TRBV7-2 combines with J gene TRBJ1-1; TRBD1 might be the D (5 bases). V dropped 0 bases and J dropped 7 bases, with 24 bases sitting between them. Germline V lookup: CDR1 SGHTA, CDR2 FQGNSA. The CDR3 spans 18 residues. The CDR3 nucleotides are TGTGCCAGCAGCTTAGCCGGGCTCAGGGAGGGCCGAACCATTGAAGCTTTCTTT. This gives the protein CASSLAGLREGRTIEAFF.

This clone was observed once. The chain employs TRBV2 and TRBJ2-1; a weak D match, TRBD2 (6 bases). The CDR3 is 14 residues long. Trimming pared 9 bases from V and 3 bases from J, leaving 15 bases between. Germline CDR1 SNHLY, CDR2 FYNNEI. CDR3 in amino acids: CASAWLAIYNEQFF. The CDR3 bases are TGTGCCAGTGCGTGGCTAGCGATCTACAATGAGCAGTTCTTC.

This CDR3 reads CASTRQGNAFF. Written as DNA, the CDR3 is TGTGCCAGCACCAGACAGGGTAACGCTTTCTTT. This chain connects TRBV6-5 to TRBJ1-1; the match to TRBD1 covers 7 bases. The germline V gene has CDR1 MNHEY and CDR2 SVGAGI. J gave up 11 bases and V 7 bases, and 7 bases lay outside the gene matches. This CDR3 is 11 amino acids long.

In DNA form, the CDR3 reads TGTGCCAGCAGCCCCCAGGGGGGCTACCAAGAGACCCAGTACTTC. Translating gives CASSPQGGYQETQYF. The chain carries TRBV7-6 and TRBJ2-5; weak D call: TRBD1 (7 bases). The germline V gene has CDR1 SGHVS and CDR2 FNYEAQ. V lost 5 bases, J lost 0 bases, and 13 bases lay in between. The CDR3 contains 15 residues.

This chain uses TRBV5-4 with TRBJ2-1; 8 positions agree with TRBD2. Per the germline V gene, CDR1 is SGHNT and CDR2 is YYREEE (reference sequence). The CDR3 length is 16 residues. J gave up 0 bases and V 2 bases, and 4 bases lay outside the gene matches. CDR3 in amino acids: CASSFGGTSSYNEQFF. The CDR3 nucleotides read TGTGCCAGCAGCTTCGGCGGGACTAGCTCCTACAATGAGCAGTTCTTC.

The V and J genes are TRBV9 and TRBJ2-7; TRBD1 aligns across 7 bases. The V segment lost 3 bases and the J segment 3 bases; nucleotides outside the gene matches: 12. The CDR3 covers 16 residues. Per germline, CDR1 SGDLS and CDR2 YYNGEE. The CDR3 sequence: CASSAKGASPYYEQYF. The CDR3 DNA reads TGTGCCAGCAGCGCCAAGGGGGCCTCTCCTTACTACGAGCAGTACTTC.

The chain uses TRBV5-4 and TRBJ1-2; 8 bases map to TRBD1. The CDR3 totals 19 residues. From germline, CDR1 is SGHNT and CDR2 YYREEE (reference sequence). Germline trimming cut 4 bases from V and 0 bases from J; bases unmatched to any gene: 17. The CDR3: CASSARVGDRGRSNYGYTF. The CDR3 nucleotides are TGTGCCAGCAGCGCACGGGTAGGAGACAGGGGACGCTCTAACTATGGCTACACCTTC. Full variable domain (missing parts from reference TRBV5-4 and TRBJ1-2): ETGVTQSPTHLIKTRGQQVTLRCSSQSGHNTVSWYQQALGQGPQFIFQYYREEENGRGNFPPRFSGLQFPNYSSELNVNALELDDSALYLCASSARVGDRGRSNYGYTFGSGTRLTVV.

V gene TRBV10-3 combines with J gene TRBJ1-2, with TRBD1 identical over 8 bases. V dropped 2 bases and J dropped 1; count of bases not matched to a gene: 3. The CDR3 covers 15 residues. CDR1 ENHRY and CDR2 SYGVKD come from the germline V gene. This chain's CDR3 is CAISETDRVNYGYTF. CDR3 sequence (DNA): TGTGCCATCAGTGAGACGGACAGGGTTAACTATGGCTACACCTTC.

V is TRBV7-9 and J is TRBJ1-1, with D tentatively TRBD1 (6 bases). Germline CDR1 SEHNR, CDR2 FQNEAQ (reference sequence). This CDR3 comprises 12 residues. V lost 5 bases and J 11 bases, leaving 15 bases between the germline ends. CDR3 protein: CASSPETGRAFF. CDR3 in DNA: TGTGCCAGCAGCCCAGAGACAGGTCGGGCTTTCTTT.

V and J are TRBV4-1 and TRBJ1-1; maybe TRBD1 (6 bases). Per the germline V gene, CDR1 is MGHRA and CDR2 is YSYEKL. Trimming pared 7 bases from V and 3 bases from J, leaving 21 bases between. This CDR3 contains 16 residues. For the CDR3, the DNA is TGCGCCAGCACTCCCTATTTTAGGGAGGGGGACACTGAAGCTTTCTTT. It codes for CASTPYFREGDTEAFF.

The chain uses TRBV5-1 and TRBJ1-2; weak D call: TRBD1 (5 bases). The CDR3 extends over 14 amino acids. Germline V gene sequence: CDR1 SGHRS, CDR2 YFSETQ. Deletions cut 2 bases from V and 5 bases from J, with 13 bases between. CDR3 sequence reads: CASSLTSPGYGYTF. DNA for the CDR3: TGCGCCAGCAGCTTAACTTCCCCAGGGTATGGCTACACCTTC.

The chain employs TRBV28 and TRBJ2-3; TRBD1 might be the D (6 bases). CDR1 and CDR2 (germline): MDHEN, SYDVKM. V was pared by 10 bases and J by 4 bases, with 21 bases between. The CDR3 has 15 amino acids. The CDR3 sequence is CATRQELVLPDTQYF. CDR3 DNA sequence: TGTGCCACCCGACAGGAACTAGTACTGCCAGATACGCAGTATTTT.

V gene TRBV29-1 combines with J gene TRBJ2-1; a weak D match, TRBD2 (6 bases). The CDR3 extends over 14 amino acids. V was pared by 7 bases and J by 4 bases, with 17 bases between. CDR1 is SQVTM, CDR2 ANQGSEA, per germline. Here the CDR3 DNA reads TGCAGCGCTGGGGACTCCCAATTTTACAATGAGCAGTTCTTC. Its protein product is CSAGDSQFYNEQFF.

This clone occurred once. CDR3 amino acids: CASGVTTRSGTLNTEAFF. CDR3 in DNA: TGTGCCAGCGGAGTAACCACGCGATCCGGGACATTGAACACTGAAGCTTTCTTT. This rearrangement joins TRBV2 to TRBJ1-1; TRBD1 is a possible D gene (6 bases). CDR1 SNHLY and CDR2 FYNNEI come from the germline V gene. V was trimmed by 8 bases and J by 0 bases, leaving 25 bases between them. The CDR3 totals 18 residues.

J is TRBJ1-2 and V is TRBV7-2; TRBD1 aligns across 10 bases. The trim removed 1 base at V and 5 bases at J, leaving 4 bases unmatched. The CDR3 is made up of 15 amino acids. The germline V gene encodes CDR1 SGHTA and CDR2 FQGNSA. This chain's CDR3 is CASSLGGTGAYGYTF. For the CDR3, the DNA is TGTGCCAGCAGCTTAGGCGGGACAGGGGCGTATGGCTACACCTTC.

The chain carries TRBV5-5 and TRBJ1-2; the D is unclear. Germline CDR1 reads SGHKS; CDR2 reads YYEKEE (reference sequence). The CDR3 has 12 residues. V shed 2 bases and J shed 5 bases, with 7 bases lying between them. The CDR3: CASSFQEYGYTF. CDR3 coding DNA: TGTGCCAGCAGCTTCCAGGAATATGGCTACACCTTC.

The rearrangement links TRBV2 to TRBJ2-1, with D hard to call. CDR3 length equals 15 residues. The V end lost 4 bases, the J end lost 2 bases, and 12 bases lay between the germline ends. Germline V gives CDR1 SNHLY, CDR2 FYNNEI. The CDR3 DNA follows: TGTGCCAGCAGTGCAAACGGGTGGACCTACAATGAGCAGTTCTTC. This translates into CASSANGWTYNEQFF. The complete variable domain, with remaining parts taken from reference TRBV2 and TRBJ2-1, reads EPEVTQTPSHQVTQMGQEVILRCVPISNHLYFYWYRQILGQKVEFLVSFYNNEISEKSEIFDDQFSVERPDGSNFTLKIRSTKLEDSAMYFCASSANGWTYNEQFFGPGTRLTVL.

The CDR3 sequence: CASRELRDRGNYGYTF. CDR3 sequence (DNA): TGTGCCAGCAGGGAACTCCGGGACAGGGGTAACTATGGCTACACCTTC. The chain combines TRBV6-1 with TRBJ1-2; 10 nucleotides line up with TRBD1. Trimming took 6 bases from V and 1 from J; bases not matched to a gene: 8. Germline loops: CDR1 MNHNS, CDR2 SASEGT. This CDR3 contains 16 residues.

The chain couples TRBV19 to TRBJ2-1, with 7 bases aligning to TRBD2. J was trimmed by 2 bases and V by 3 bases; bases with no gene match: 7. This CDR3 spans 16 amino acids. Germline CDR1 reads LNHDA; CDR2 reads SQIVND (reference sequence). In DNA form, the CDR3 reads TGTGCCAGTAGTATGAAAAGCGGGAACCCCTACAATGAGCAGTTCTTC. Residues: CASSMKSGNPYNEQFF.

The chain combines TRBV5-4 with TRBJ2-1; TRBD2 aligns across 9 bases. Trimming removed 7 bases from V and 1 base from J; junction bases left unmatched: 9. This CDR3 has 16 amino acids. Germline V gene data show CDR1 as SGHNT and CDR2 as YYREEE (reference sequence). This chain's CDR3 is CASFPGLAPSYNEQFF. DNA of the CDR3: TGTGCCAGCTTTCCGGGACTAGCCCCATCCTACAATGAGCAGTTCTTC.

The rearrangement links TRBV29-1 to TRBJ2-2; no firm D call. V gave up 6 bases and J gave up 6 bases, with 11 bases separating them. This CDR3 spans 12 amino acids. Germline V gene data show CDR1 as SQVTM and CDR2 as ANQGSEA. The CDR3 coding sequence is TGCAGCGTCGCAGTGGCGGCCGGGGAGCTGTTTTTT. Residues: CSVAVAAGELFF.

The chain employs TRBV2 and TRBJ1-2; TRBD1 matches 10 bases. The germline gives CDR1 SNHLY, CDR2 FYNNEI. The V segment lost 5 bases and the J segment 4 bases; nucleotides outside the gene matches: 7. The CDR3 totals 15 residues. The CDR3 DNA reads TGTGCCAGCAGTCCCGGGACAGGGGTTTTCTATGGCTACACCTTC. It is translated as CASSPGTGVFYGYTF.

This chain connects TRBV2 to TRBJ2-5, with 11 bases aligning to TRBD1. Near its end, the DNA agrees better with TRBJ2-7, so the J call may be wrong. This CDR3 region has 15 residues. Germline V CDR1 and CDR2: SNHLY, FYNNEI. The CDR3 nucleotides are TGTGCCAGCAGTGAGGGACAGGGGGGCTCCTACGAGCAGTACTTC. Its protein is CASSEGQGGSYEQYF.

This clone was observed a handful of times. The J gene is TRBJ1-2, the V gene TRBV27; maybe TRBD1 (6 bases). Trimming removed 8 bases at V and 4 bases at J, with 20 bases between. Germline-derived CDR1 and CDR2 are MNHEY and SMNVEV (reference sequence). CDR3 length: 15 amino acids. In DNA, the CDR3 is TGTGCCAGCGGCTGGAACAGGGTCTTACCCTATGGCTACACCTTC. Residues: CASGWNRVLPYGYTF.

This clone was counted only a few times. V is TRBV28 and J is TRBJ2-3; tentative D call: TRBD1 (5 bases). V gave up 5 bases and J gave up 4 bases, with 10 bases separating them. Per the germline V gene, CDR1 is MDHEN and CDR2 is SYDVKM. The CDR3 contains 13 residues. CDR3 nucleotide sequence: TGTGCCAGCAGTACCGACAGACCAGATACGCAGTATTTT. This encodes CASSTDRPDTQYF.

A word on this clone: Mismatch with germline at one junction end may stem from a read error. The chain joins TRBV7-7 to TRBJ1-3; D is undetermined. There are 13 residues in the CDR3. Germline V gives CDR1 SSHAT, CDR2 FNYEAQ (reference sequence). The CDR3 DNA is TGTGCTAGCAGCCCAGGAACCGGAAACACCATATATTTT. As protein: CASSPGTGNTIYF.

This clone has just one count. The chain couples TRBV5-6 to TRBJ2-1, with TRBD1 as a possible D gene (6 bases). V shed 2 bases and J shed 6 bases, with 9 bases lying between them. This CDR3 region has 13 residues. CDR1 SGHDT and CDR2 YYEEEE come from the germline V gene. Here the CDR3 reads CASSFNRANEQFF. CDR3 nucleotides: TGTGCCAGCAGCTTCAACAGGGCCAATGAGCAGTTCTTC.